This T cell receptor (beta chain) was observed in a study of siplizumab effects on memory and regulatory T cells. Points from the study as a whole: Significant reduction of alloreactive sequences traceable to unstimulated CD4+ memory cells was observed with siplizumab. Few alloreactive clones mapped to unstimulated subsets. Siplizumab gave mappable alloreactive CD4+ clones an average Treg-derived fraction of less than 75%, against around 30% in controls. The majority of clones, roughly 80-97% of proliferating CD4+ or CD8+ clones, lacked an assignable naive or memory phenotype.

Measured with immunoSEQ multiplex PCR; TCRdb has only the in-frame clones, and not every one. The table lists more than 75,000 clones, roughly 93% of them singletons. The CDR3 length is 13 residues. V dropped 3 bases and J dropped 7; count of bases not matched to a gene: 5. The germline CDR1 and CDR2 sequences are GTSNPN and SVGIG (reference sequence). Note on this clone: The antigen remains undetermined.

The sample taken for sequencing was CD8+ T cells sorted from blood. The genes are TRBV30 and TRBJ2-2; 7 bases fit TRBD1. The clonotype was recovered from a human donor in good health. The CDR3 is CAWSTGAGGELFF. The CDR3, as DNA: TGTGCCTGGAGCACAGGGGCGGGCGGGGAGCTGTTTTTT. Full variable domain (rest looked up from reference TRBV30 and TRBJ2-2): SQTIHQWPATLVQPVGSPLSLECTVEGTSNPNLYWYRQAAGRGLQLLFYSVGIGQISSEVPQNLSASRPQDRQFILSSKKLLLSDSGFYLCAWSTGAGGELFFGEGSRLTVL.